The 23 T cell receptor beta chains in this list originate from one sample, sequenced in a study of lymphopenia after photon versus proton radiotherapy. Profiled with immunoSEQ multiplex PCR; TCRdb holds only in-frame clones, not every one. The sample consists of 60,000 to 75,000 clones, 70% to 90% of them appearing once. The sample was peripheral blood, taken from a patient treated with photon-based radiotherapy. The receptors were gathered from a man between 40 and 49 years old with gastric cancer.

The genes are TRBV6-1 and TRBJ1-2, with a possible D match to TRBD1 (5 bases). This CDR3 region has 14 residues. V lost 8 bases, J lost 1 base, and 14 bases lay in between. From germline, CDR1 is MNHNS and CDR2 SASEGT. DNA for the CDR3: TGTGCCAGCCCCTCCGACAGCGATAACTATGGCTACACCTTC. This encodes CASPSDSDNYGYTF.

The chain uses TRBV6-4 and TRBJ2-1; the match to TRBD2 covers 14 bases. V gave up 0 bases and J gave up 13 bases; unmatched junction bases: 5. The CDR3 loop spans 15 amino acids. The germline CDR1 and CDR2 sequences are MRHNA and SNTAGT. In DNA, the CDR3 is TGTGCCAGCAGTGACTCGACTAGCGGGGGGGCCAGACAGTTCTTC. Its protein is CASSDSTSGGARQFF.

V usage is TRBV21-1 and J usage is TRBJ1-1; no DNA check was done on the table's D call, TRBD1. TRBV21-1 is labeled a pseudogene. This CDR3 spans 15 amino acids. The CDR3 region has the DNA TGTGCCAGCAGCCCGGGACAGGGGAGGGAGGCTGAAGCTTTCTTT. It codes for CASSPGQGREAEAFF.

The V and J genes are TRBV5-5 and TRBJ2-5, with unresolved D. V lost 0 bases to trimming and J lost 2 bases, with 8 bases between them. Germline-derived CDR1 and CDR2 are SGHKS and YYEKEE (reference sequence). This CDR3 contains 14 residues. The CDR3 sequence is CASSLVHGQETQYF. CDR3 nucleotides: TGTGCCAGCAGCTTGGTTCACGGTCAAGAGACCCAGTACTTC.

The gene calls are TRBV5-1 and TRBJ2-4; TRBD2 matches 13 bases. This CDR3 is 18 amino acids long. Germline trimming cut 5 bases from V and 9 bases from J; bases unmatched to any gene: 17. Germline CDR1 SGHRS, CDR2 YFSETQ. The CDR3 is CASRRGTSGERGHGIQYF. Written as DNA, the CDR3 is TGCGCCAGCAGACGTGGGACTAGCGGGGAGAGGGGACACGGCATTCAGTACTTC.

The chain has TRBV5-6 and TRBJ1-5; a possible D gene is TRBD1 (6 bases). Trimming left V 2 bases short and J 2 bases short, with 11 bases between. The germline gives CDR1 SGHDT, CDR2 YYEEEE. This CDR3 region has 15 residues. The CDR3 protein is CASSFRGAGNQPQHF. CDR3 DNA sequence: TGTGCCAGCAGCTTCCGGGGGGCAGGCAATCAGCCCCAGCATTTT.

This chain uses TRBV19 with TRBJ1-5; TRBD1 is a possible D gene (6 bases). V lost 7 bases and J lost 2, with 9 bases in between. The CDR3 totals 13 residues. Germline V gene data show CDR1 as LNHDA and CDR2 as SQIVND (reference sequence). The CDR3 DNA reads as TGTGCCAGTACGGGGGCGCGCAATCAGCCCCAGCATTTT. Translating gives CASTGARNQPQHF.

This chain joins TRBV6-1 and TRBJ1-5, with TRBD1 matching over 8 bases. J lost 9 bases, V lost 3 bases, and 19 bases had no gene match. CDR1 and CDR2 from the germline V gene are MNHNS and SASEGT. There are 18 residues in the CDR3. The CDR3 loop reads CASSDTQGAHAPNAPQHF. CDR3 DNA: TGTGCCAGCAGTGACACCCAGGGGGCCCACGCACCCAATGCGCCCCAGCATTTT.

The chain carries TRBV19 and TRBJ1-1, with TRBD1 identical over 8 bases. The V and J ends lost 3 bases and 5 bases, in that order; junction bases with no gene match: 8. Germline V gene sequence: CDR1 LNHDA, CDR2 SQIVND (reference sequence). This CDR3 has 15 residues. The CDR3 DNA sequence: TGTGCCAGTAGTATTCCACAGGGGGGGAGGACTGAAGCTTTCTTT. Its protein is CASSIPQGGRTEAFF.

The rearrangement links TRBV16 to TRBJ1-6; D ambiguous. Trimming removed 0 bases from V and 10 bases from J, with 13 bases in between. This CDR3 is 15 amino acids long. Germline CDR1 is KGHSY and CDR2 is FQNENV. The CDR3 DNA is TGTGCCAGCAGCCAATCTCCCCAGGCTTACTCACCCCTCCACTTT. Translated, it gives CASSQSPQAYSPLHF.

The rearrangement links TRBV2 to TRBJ2-7, with D perhaps TRBD2 (5 bases). Per the germline V gene, CDR1 is SNHLY and CDR2 is FYNNEI. The CDR3 sequence is 12 residues long. Deletions cut 7 bases from V and 2 bases from J, with 9 bases between. CDR3 nucleotides: TGTGCCAGCAAACCGGAGGCCTACGAGCAGTACTTC. It codes for CASKPEAYEQYF.

The chain recombines TRBV29-1 with TRBJ2-7; TRBD1 matches at 8 bases. The trim removed 8 bases at V and 5 bases at J, leaving 14 bases unmatched. The CDR3 has 14 residues. Germline V gene lookup returns CDR1 SQVTM and CDR2 ANQGSEA. CDR3 protein: CSFLQDRDKNEQYF. In nucleotides, the CDR3 is TGCAGCTTTTTACAGGACAGGGACAAAAACGAGCAGTACTTC.

The chain joins TRBV7-2 to TRBJ1-6; 7 nucleotides match TRBD1. Germline lookup yields CDR1 SGHTA and CDR2 FQGNSA. The CDR3 has 14 amino acids. Losses at the gene ends were 10 bases for V and 5 bases for J; bases not matched to a gene: 8. The CDR3 here is CAISNRGHNSPLHF. CDR3 nucleotide sequence: TGTGCCATCAGTAACAGGGGCCATAATTCACCCCTCCACTTT.

V gene TRBV4-2 combines with J gene TRBJ1-2, with D perhaps TRBD1 (5 bases). V dropped 1 base and J dropped 6 bases, with 15 bases sitting between them. The CDR3 has 15 residues. Germline CDR1 is LGHNA and CDR2 is YNFKEQ. The CDR3: CASSQALGAHDGYTF. In nucleotides, the CDR3 is TGTGCCAGCAGCCAAGCGCTAGGGGCCCACGATGGCTACACCTTC.

The rearrangement joins TRBV7-9 to TRBJ1-6; no clear D gene. V dropped 5 bases and J dropped 16 bases, with 18 bases sitting between them. The CDR3 contains 13 residues. Per germline, CDR1 SEHNR and CDR2 FQNEAQ (reference sequence). CDR3 in DNA: TGTGCCAGCAGCCCAGAAGTTAGCTCGTCTCTCCACTTT. This encodes CASSPEVSSSLHF.

The chain employs TRBV2 and TRBJ2-2; the match to TRBD1 covers 7 bases. V was pared by 4 bases and J by 7 bases, with 3 bases of the junction left unmatched. Germline loops: CDR1 SNHLY, CDR2 FYNNEI. CDR3 size: 13 residues. CDR3 bases: TGTGCCAGCAGTGGACAGGGCTACGGGGAGCTGTTTTTT. Protein sequence: CASSGQGYGELFF.

The chain carries TRBV7-2 and TRBJ1-3, with D hard to call. This CDR3 is built from 15 residues. Germline CDR1 and CDR2: SGHTA and FQGNSA. V shed 4 bases and J shed 4 bases, with 14 bases lying between them. CDR3 in DNA: TGTGCCAGCAGCTCGGGAAGGGCGAGGGGAAACACCATATATTTT. Its protein product is CASSSGRARGNTIYF.

The DNA for the CDR3 is TGTGCCAGCAGCTGGGTTGGACTAGCCAGCACAGATACGCAGTATTTT. Its translation: CASSWVGLASTDTQYF. The genes are TRBV7-8 and TRBJ2-3, with 8 bases lining up with TRBD2. CDR3 length: 16 residues. Germline CDR1 SGHVS, CDR2 FQNEAQ. The V gene end was trimmed by 4 bases and the J gene end by 0 bases; junction bases not matched to a gene: 6.

CDR3 nucleotide sequence: TGTGCCTGGGCGGGGGGGTTAGGAGAGACCCAGTACTTC. Translated, it gives CAWAGGLGETQYF. The V and J genes are TRBV30 and TRBJ2-5, with 9 positions matching TRBD2. The CDR3 consists of 13 residues. Trimming took 5 bases from V and 4 from J; bases not matched to a gene: 5. Germline V gene data show CDR1 as GTSNPN and CDR2 as SVGIG (reference sequence).

The rearrangement uses TRBV11-2 and TRBJ2-5, with TRBD2 matching 8 bases. V lost 5 bases and J lost 3; bases outside the gene matches: 5. The germline V gene encodes CDR1 SGHAT and CDR2 FQNNGV. CDR3 length: 14 residues. For the CDR3, the DNA is TGTGCCAGCAGCGCCTCACTAGCGGAAGAGACCCAGTACTTC. This codes for CASSASLAEETQYF.

This chain connects TRBV16 to TRBJ1-3; D not certain. Germline CDR1 reads KGHSY; CDR2 reads FQNENV. Trimming removed 2 bases at V and 0 bases at J, with 11 bases between. This CDR3 is built from 16 residues. The CDR3, as DNA: TGTGCCAGCAGCCAAATAAGTAGTTTCTCTGGAAACACCATATATTTT. Encoded protein: CASSQISSFSGNTIYF.

The chain links TRBV5-1 to TRBJ2-5; 7 bases fit TRBD1. This CDR3 has 13 amino acids. The V gene's germline CDR1 is SGHRS and CDR2 YFSETQ. The junction had 3 bases not matched to a gene; V was cut back by 4 bases and J by 3 bases. The CDR3, as DNA: TGCGCCAGCAGCACCGGACAGGAAGAGACCCAGTACTTC. Translated: CASSTGQEETQYF.

The V call is TRBV19, the J call TRBJ1-6; maybe TRBD1 (5 bases). This CDR3 spans 14 amino acids. The V end was cut by 2 bases, the J end by 7 bases, with 9 bases between. Looked up from germline, CDR1 is LNHDA and CDR2 is SQIVND (reference sequence). CDR3 protein: CASSIQGNNSPLHF. DNA of the CDR3: TGTGCCAGTAGTATACAGGGAAACAATTCACCCCTCCACTTT.